This T cell receptor (beta chain) was identified during a study of T cell responses to AZD1222 COVID-19 vaccine. Per the germline V gene, CDR1 is SGHRS and CDR2 is YFSETQ. V lost 1 base to trimming and J lost 3 bases, with 15 bases between them. This CDR3 has 16 amino acids. This clone is a singleton in its sample. Profiled with immunoSEQ multiplex PCR; TCRdb holds only in-frame clones, not every one. The table shows some 110,000 clones, with 92% occurring only once. The clonotype originates from an adult who received the AZD1222 COVID-19 vaccine. The sample here was peripheral blood, taken 28 days after the second AZD1222 dose. The chain joins TRBV5-1 to TRBJ2-3; D may match TRBD1 or TRBD2 (5 bases each). The CDR3 protein is CASSLTGPPGTDTQYF. The CDR3 region has the DNA TGCGCCAGCAGCTTGACGGGACCTCCAGGGACAGATACGCAGTATTTT.